The T cell receptor (beta chain) under discussion was sequenced for a study of OX40 agonist ivuxolimab in advanced cancers. Study-level information: Ivuxolimab, an antibody acting as an agonist of OX40 (CD134), was used to treat patients.

TCRdb keeps only in-frame clones here, not all; method: immunoSEQ multiplex PCR. Of approximately 66,000 clones in the sample, roughly nine tenths were seen once. CDR1 is MNHEY, CDR2 SMNVEV, per germline (reference sequence). This CDR3 comprises 15 residues. The V gene lost 5 bases and the J gene lost 0 bases, with 13 bases spanning the gap. This rearrangement joins TRBV27 to TRBJ1-1; D gene uncertain. Material: CD4+ or CD8+ T cells sorted from blood, obtained in a trial of the OX40 agonist ivuxolimab. The receptor was derived from an adult with an advanced solid tumor such as melanoma, head and neck, liver or kidney cancer. CDR3 sequence: CASSVGPGMNTEAFF. In DNA form, the CDR3 reads TGTGCCAGCAGTGTCGGACCAGGAATGAACACTGAAGCTTTCTTT.